The sequence of this TCR beta chain was determined in a study of blood T cell repertoires in COVID-19. Study background: Nucleic acid was either cDNA or gDNA, and it came from T cells, B-cell-depleted T cells, or PBMCs.

Original data processing: Reference gene primer amplification yielded estimated nucleated cell counts. This table comes from immunoSEQ multiplex PCR, and its TCRdb copy is limited to in-frame clones, with some not included. V and J calls plus clone size are reproduced from that table; the DNA served to infer D and trimming. The sample consists of some 180,000 clones, about 80% of them appearing once. The V gene's germline CDR1 is MNHEY and CDR2 SVGAGI. The V end was cut by 7 bases, the J end by 5 bases, with 14 bases between. This CDR3 has 13 amino acids. This TCR was sampled from a human donor in a cohort sampled during active COVID-19. The sample comprised peripheral blood. This chain links TRBV6-5 with TRBJ2-5, with a tentative D call TRBD2 (6 bases). In DNA, the CDR3 is TGTGCCAGCAATAAGTGGGCGGGGGAGACCCAGTACTTC. Its protein product is CASNKWAGETQYF.